This T cell receptor beta chain was captured in a study of graft-versus-host responses after intestinal transplantation. Concerning this clone itself: Its antigen is still unknown.

The data were produced by immunoSEQ multiplex PCR, yet TCRdb's version contains in-frame clones alone and is incomplete. The sample consists of about 85,000 clones, around 90% of them appearing once. V trimming: 4 bases; J trimming: 1 base; junction bases outside the gene matches: 8. The CDR3 totals 17 residues. Germline CDR1 is SEHNR and CDR2 is FQNEAQ (reference sequence). The starting material was unstimulated CD8+ T cells sorted from spleen or lymph node cells, obtained before transplant. This receptor was taken from a human donor who was the organ donor for an intestinal transplant. The chain carries TRBV7-9 and TRBJ2-7; 12 positions match TRBD2. As DNA, the CDR3 is TGTGCCAGCAGCTCAGGACTAGCGGGACCTCCTTCCTACGAGCAGTACTTC. This gives the protein CASSSGLAGPPSYEQYF.